This T cell receptor (beta chain) originates from a study of long-term antiretroviral therapy in people with HIV. Assay version v3.0 of immunoSEQ was used, and it was run at survey level. Repertoires were generated with immunoSEQ multiplex PCR, while TCRdb's copy carries only in-frame clones and drops some. The data show 25,000 to 30,000 clones, 94% seen once. This sequence originates from a man aged 50-60 years with HIV. The specimen comprised unsorted PBMCs, sampled just over 7.3 years after starting antiretroviral therapy.

In DNA, the CDR3 is TGTGCCAGCACCTCTGCCGGAGCCCCCACAGATACGCAGTATTTT. It translates to CASTSAGAPTDTQYF. The chain uses TRBV6-5 and TRBJ2-3; no definite D call. This CDR3 has 15 amino acids. Germline V gives CDR1 MNHEY, CDR2 SVGAGI. V was trimmed by 7 bases and J by 2 bases, leaving 16 bases between them.